This T cell receptor beta chain emerged from a study of T cell responses to AZD1222 COVID-19 vaccine. Overall study findings and caveats: Of the AZD1222 recipients, only 5 or 6 were seropositive at baseline. In a largely white British group with more females than males, clonal diversity was possibly underestimated.

The CDR3 has 14 amino acids. Between the trimmed V and J ends, which lost 2 bases and 4 bases, there was a span of 10 bases. Per germline, CDR1 MNHEY and CDR2 SMNVEV (reference sequence). Produced via immunoSEQ multiplex PCR; TCRdb's table is partial and in-frame only. The repertoire holds 100,000 to 150,000 clones, with 90% as singletons. Turning to this clone: Its antigen remains unidentified.

This receptor was taken from an adult in good health. The V and J genes are TRBV27 and TRBJ2-3; D call uncertain. The material was peripheral blood, obtained on day 0 of MenACWY control vaccination. The CDR3 loop reads CASSLRLGADTQYF. CDR3 sequence (DNA): TGTGCCAGCAGTTTAAGGCTAGGTGCAGATACGCAGTATTTT.